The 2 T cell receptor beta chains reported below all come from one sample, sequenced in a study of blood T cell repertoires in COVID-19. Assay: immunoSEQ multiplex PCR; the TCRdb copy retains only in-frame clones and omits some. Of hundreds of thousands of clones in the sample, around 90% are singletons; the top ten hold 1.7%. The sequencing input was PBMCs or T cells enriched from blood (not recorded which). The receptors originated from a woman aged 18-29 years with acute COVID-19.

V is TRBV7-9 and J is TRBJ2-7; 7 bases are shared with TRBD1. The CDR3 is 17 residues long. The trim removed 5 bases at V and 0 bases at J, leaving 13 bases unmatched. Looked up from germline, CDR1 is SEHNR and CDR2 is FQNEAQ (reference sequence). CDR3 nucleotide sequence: TGTGCCAGCAGCGGAATACAGGGGCCCACCTTCTCCTACGAGCAGTACTTC. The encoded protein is CASSGIQGPTFSYEQYF.

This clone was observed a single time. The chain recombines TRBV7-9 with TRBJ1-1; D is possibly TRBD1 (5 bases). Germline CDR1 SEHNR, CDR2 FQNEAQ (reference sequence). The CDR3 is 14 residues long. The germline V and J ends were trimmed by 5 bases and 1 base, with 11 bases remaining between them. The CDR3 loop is CASSTGLTNTEAFF. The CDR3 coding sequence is TGTGCCAGCAGCACGGGACTTACGAACACTGAAGCTTTCTTT.